This passage covers 23 T cell receptor beta chains from one sample sequenced in a study of CD8+ T cells in alopecia areata. Once RNA had been extracted, it was reverse transcribed into cDNA to act as the sequencing template. The table came from immunoSEQ multiplex PCR; TCRdb's copy has only in-frame clones and leaves some out. The sample yields about 220,000 clones, 50% to 70% seen once. Treatment meaning: oral pan-JAK inhibitor, 5-10 mg twice daily. The sequenced sample was CD4+ T cells sorted from blood, obtained at week 4, from a patient treated with tofacitinib. All receptors derive from a human donor with alopecia areata.

The rearrangement joins TRBV2 to TRBJ1-6, with 8 bases fitting TRBD1. The CDR3 is 13 amino acids. Germline loops: CDR1 SNHLY, CDR2 FYNNEI. The J segment lost 5 bases and the V segment lost 8 bases, leaving 2 bases of the junction unmatched. CDR3 nucleotides: TGTGCCAGCTTGGGACAGGATAATTCACCCCTCCACTTT. Translating gives CASLGQDNSPLHF. Full variable domain (remainder filled in from reference TRBV2 and TRBJ1-6): EPEVTQTPSHQVTQMGQEVILRCVPISNHLYFYWYRQILGQKVEFLVSFYNNEISEKSEIFDDQFSVERPDGSNFTLKIRSTKLEDSAMYFCASLGQDNSPLHFGNGTRLTVT.

The gene calls are TRBV6-5 and TRBJ1-2; D is ambiguous. This CDR3 has 11 residues. Germline values: CDR1 MNHEY, CDR2 SVGAGI. Trimming took off 4 bases at V and 9 bases at J, with 9 bases between the two ends. CDR3 sequence (DNA): TGTGCCAGCAGTTTCCAAGGGAGCTACACCTTC. Its protein product is CASSFQGSYTF.

The chain combines TRBV5-1 with TRBJ2-1; tentatively, D is TRBD1 or TRBD2 (5 bases each). Trimming shortened V by 4 bases and J by 8 bases, and 13 bases separated the two germline ends. The length of the CDR3 is 13 residues. CDR1 is SGHRS, CDR2 YFSETQ, per germline. CDR3 region: CASSPTGADEQFF. The CDR3 nucleotides read TGCGCCAGCAGCCCAACCGGGGCAGATGAGCAGTTCTTC.

The rearrangement uses TRBV29-1 and TRBJ1-2, with 7 bases fitting TRBD1. V gave up 3 bases and J gave up 1 base; unmatched junction bases: 5. The CDR3 extends over 14 amino acids. Germline assignment: CDR1 SQVTM and CDR2 ANQGSEA. The CDR3: CSVESGQLNYGYTF. The CDR3 nucleotides are TGCAGCGTTGAGTCGGGACAGCTTAACTATGGCTACACCTTC.

The chain carries TRBV30 and TRBJ1-1; D is unclear. Trimming took 3 bases from V and 10 from J, leaving 12 bases between them. The CDR3 runs to 11 residues. Germline values: CDR1 GTSNPN, CDR2 SVGIG (reference sequence). CDR3 sequence (DNA): TGTGCCTGGAGGGGCAGCGGAGGAGCTTTCTTT. It encodes CAWRGSGGAFF.

The chain couples TRBV5-6 to TRBJ1-2, with 9 nucleotides matching TRBD1. V lost 4 bases and J lost 7; bases outside the gene matches: 2. Germline loops: CDR1 SGHDT, CDR2 YYEEEE. This CDR3 is 12 amino acids long. CDR3 DNA sequence: TGTGCCAGCAGCGGGACAGGGAGTGGCTACACCTTC. Its translation: CASSGTGSGYTF.

This clone was seen repeatedly, ten times or more. J is TRBJ1-2 and V is TRBV2; 7 bases align to TRBD1. V gave up 7 bases and J gave up 7 bases; unmatched junction bases: 12. The germline V gene encodes CDR1 SNHLY and CDR2 FYNNEI. The CDR3 contains 14 residues. The CDR3 reads CASNSGRGYGGYTF. CDR3 sequence (DNA): TGTGCCAGCAATAGTGGCAGGGGGTATGGTGGCTACACCTTC.

This clone has just a few counts. This chain links TRBV7-2 with TRBJ2-2, with D possibly TRBD1 on 5 matching bases. The CDR3 runs 16 residues. With 5 bases removed from V and 4 bases from J, the gap between germline ends came to 17 bases. The germline gives CDR1 SGHTA, CDR2 FQGNSA. In DNA form, the CDR3 reads TGTGCCAGCAGCCCGGGCTCGAGCAGGGCCACCGGGGAGCTGTTTTTT. It codes for CASSPGSSRATGELFF.

This clone was found a few times. The V gene is TRBV6-6, the J gene TRBJ2-2; D is perhaps TRBD2 (6 bases). The germline V gene encodes CDR1 MNHNY and CDR2 SVGAGI (reference sequence). The ends were cut back, 0 bases at V and 5 bases at J, with 10 bases in the middle. The CDR3 consists of 15 residues. The CDR3 loop reads CASSYSQGGTGELFF. CDR3 coding DNA: TGTGCCAGCAGTTACTCTCAGGGAGGAACCGGGGAGCTGTTTTTT.

V usage is TRBV2 and J usage is TRBJ1-1; tentatively, D is TRBD1 (6 bases). There are 12 residues in the CDR3. V was shortened by 8 bases and J by 4 bases, with 11 bases between the two germline ends. Germline CDR1 SNHLY, CDR2 FYNNEI. The CDR3 DNA sequence: TGTGCCAGCGCGGGGGCTAGCACTGAAGCTTTCTTT. It is translated as CASAGASTEAFF.

The gene calls are TRBV4-3 and TRBJ1-3; D ambiguous. Germline V gives CDR1 LGHNA, CDR2 YSLEER. This CDR3 is built from 16 residues. Between the trimmed V and J ends, which lost 1 base and 4 bases, there was a span of 14 bases. CDR3 DNA: TGCGCCAGCAGCCAAGTTATCGGCGACGAGGGAAACACCATATATTTT. Translated: CASSQVIGDEGNTIYF.

This clone has only a few counts. The chain couples TRBV7-8 to TRBJ2-4, with TRBD1 identical over 8 bases. V lost 6 bases, J lost 8 bases, and 6 bases stayed unmatched. CDR3 length: 13 residues. In germline, CDR1 is SGHVS, CDR2 FQNEAQ. CDR3 DNA: TGTGCCAGCAGATCAGGGGGCCGGGACATTCAGTACTTC. This sequence encodes CASRSGGRDIQYF. The complete variable domain, with remaining parts taken from reference TRBV7-8 and TRBJ2-4, reads GAGVSQSPRYKVAKRGQDVALRCDPISGHVSLFWYQQALGQGPEFLTYFQNEAQLDKSGLPSDRFFAERPEGSVSTLKIQRTQQEDSAVYLCASRSGGRDIQYFGAGTRLSVL.

The chain recombines TRBV25-1 with TRBJ2-6; no reliable D call. Germline V CDR1 and CDR2: MGHDK, SYGVNS. The CDR3 extends over 14 amino acids. Trimming took 1 base from V and 1 from J, leaving 2 bases between them. In nucleotides, the CDR3 is TGTGCCAGCAGTGAATTTTCTGGGGCCAACGTCCTGACTTTC. Protein sequence: CASSEFSGANVLTF.

This sequence joins TRBV10-2 and TRBJ2-7; 8 bases are shared with TRBD1. The CDR3 is 14 residues long. Looked up from germline, CDR1 is WSHSY and CDR2 is SAAADI. V shed 6 bases and J 1 base; nucleotides not matched to a gene: 5. CDR3: CASRPGQASYEQYF. The CDR3 DNA reads as TGCGCCAGCAGACCGGGACAGGCATCCTACGAGCAGTACTTC.

The V and J genes are TRBV5-6 and TRBJ2-7, with D perhaps matching TRBD2 (5 bases). CDR3 length: 13 residues. The V gene lost 1 base and the J gene lost 5 bases, with 10 bases spanning the gap. Germline lookup yields CDR1 SGHDT and CDR2 YYEEEE. CDR3 nucleotide sequence: TGTGCCAGCAGCTTGACCGCGAGGGACGAGCAGTACTTC. Translated: CASSLTARDEQYF.

Written as DNA, the CDR3 is TGTGCCAGCAGCTTACAGGGAGAGTACTCCTACGAGCAGTACTTC. Amino acid sequence: CASSLQGEYSYEQYF. This chain uses TRBV13 with TRBJ2-7, with D perhaps given as TRBD1 or TRBD2 (5 bases each). Germline V CDR1 and CDR2: PRHDT, FYEKMQ (reference sequence). This CDR3 spans 15 amino acids. Trimming left V 2 bases short and J 0 bases short, with 11 bases between.

The gene calls are TRBV29-1 and TRBJ1-1; tentative D call: TRBD1 (6 bases). Germline V gene lookup returns CDR1 SQVTM and CDR2 ANQGSEA. V was pared by 2 bases and J by 1 base, with 11 bases between. CDR3 length: 14 amino acids. The CDR3 coding sequence is TGCAGCGTTGAAACGGGGGCAGGGAACACTGAAGCTTTCTTT. It encodes CSVETGAGNTEAFF. The complete variable domain, with remaining parts taken from reference TRBV29-1 and TRBJ1-1, reads SAVISQKPSRDICQRGTSLTIQCQVDSQVTMMFWYRQQPGQSLTLIATANQGSEATYESGFVIDKFPISRPNLTFSTLTVSNMSPEDSSIYLCSVETGAGNTEAFFGQGTRLTVV.

This clone was counted only a few times. CDR3 DNA sequence: TGCGCCAGCAGCAACGGATCTAATGAAAAACTGTTTTTT. It specifies CASSNGSNEKLFF. The gene calls are TRBV5-1 and TRBJ1-4; D is ambiguous. Per the germline V gene, CDR1 is SGHRS and CDR2 is YFSETQ. CDR3 size: 13 residues. V lost 4 bases, J lost 3 bases, and 7 bases lay in between. Full variable domain (missing parts from reference TRBV5-1 and TRBJ1-4): KAGVTQTPRYLIKTRGQQVTLSCSPISGHRSVSWYQQTPGQGLQFLFEYFSETQRNKGNFPGRFSGRQFSNSRSEMNVSTLELGDSALYLCASSNGSNEKLFFGSGTQLSVL.

The chain combines TRBV18 with TRBJ1-1; a weak D match, TRBD1 (6 bases). Germline V gene sequence: CDR1 KGHSH, CDR2 LQKENI. This CDR3 contains 15 residues. V was cut by 1 base and J by 3 bases, with 12 bases left in between. CDR3 in amino acids: CASSPLGAGDTEAFF. CDR3 nucleotides: TGTGCCAGCTCACCACTTGGGGCAGGGGACACTGAAGCTTTCTTT.

The chain couples TRBV4-1 to TRBJ1-5; D gene uncertain. Trimming took off 0 bases at V and 0 bases at J, with 9 bases between the two ends. Germline CDR1 and CDR2: MGHRA and YSYEKL. This CDR3 region has 16 residues. The CDR3 protein is CASSQDEQHSNQPQHF. In nucleotides, the CDR3 is TGCGCCAGCAGCCAAGACGAACAGCATAGCAATCAGCCCCAGCATTTT.

The chain employs TRBV29-1 and TRBJ1-1; 7 bases match TRBD1. The germline V gene encodes CDR1 SQVTM and CDR2 ANQGSEA. The CDR3 is 14 residues long. The ends lost 6 bases at V and 3 bases at J; junction bases unmatched: 10. Written as DNA, the CDR3 is TGCAGCGTCCTACCAGGGGGTCAGGACACTGAAGCTTTCTTT. Protein sequence: CSVLPGGQDTEAFF. Together with reference TRBV29-1 and TRBJ1-1, the CDR3 gives the full variable domain: SAVISQKPSRDICQRGTSLTIQCQVDSQVTMMFWYRQQPGQSLTLIATANQGSEATYESGFVIDKFPISRPNLTFSTLTVSNMSPEDSSIYLCSVLPGGQDTEAFFGQGTRLTVV.

The J gene is TRBJ2-5, the V gene TRBV29-1; D unresolved. The CDR3 spans 12 residues. The V end lost 8 bases, the J end lost 1 base, and 11 bases lay between the germline ends. Germline V gene sequence: CDR1 SQVTM, CDR2 ANQGSEA. The CDR3 DNA sequence: TGCAGCTCGCGCAGGCTCCAAGAGACCCAGTACTTC. This gives the protein CSSRRLQETQYF.

This sequence joins TRBV2 and TRBJ2-7; D assignment may be TRBD1 or TRBD2 (5 bases each). CDR1 is SNHLY and CDR2 is FYNNEI in the germline V gene. V lost 3 bases and J lost 10, with 10 bases in between. The CDR3 runs to 11 residues. In DNA form, the CDR3 reads TGTGCCAGCAGTGATTGGGACCTACAGTACTTC. Its translation is CASSDWDLQYF.